This T cell receptor beta chain originates from a study of PD-L1 blockade in urothelial cancer. Study-level background: Prior regimens of chemotherapy numbered 0 to 3 per patient.

In its sample, this clone was seen a few times. Each patient gave between 1 and 8 samples of peripheral blood mononuclear cells, which were collected pretreatment and during treatment. Synthetic analogs of TCR templates were spiked into every PCR. Sequencing used immunoSEQ multiplex PCR; TCRdb keeps in-frame clones, though not all of them. The sample shows 30,000 to 40,000 clones, around 80% of them seen only once. The CDR3 length is 15 residues. Germline loops: CDR1 SGHVS, CDR2 FQNEAQ. Trimming cost V 3 bases and J 8 bases, with 19 bases left between them. This receptor was taken from a man between 60 and 75 years old with urothelial cancer. This material consisted of PBMCs, taken around atezolizumab (anti-PD-L1) treatment. V and J are TRBV7-8 and TRBJ1-1, with D perhaps TRBD1 (6 bases). CDR3 protein: CASSFRGWEPAEAFF. In DNA form, the CDR3 reads TGTGCCAGCAGCTTCAGGGGTTGGGAGCCAGCCGAAGCTTTCTTT.